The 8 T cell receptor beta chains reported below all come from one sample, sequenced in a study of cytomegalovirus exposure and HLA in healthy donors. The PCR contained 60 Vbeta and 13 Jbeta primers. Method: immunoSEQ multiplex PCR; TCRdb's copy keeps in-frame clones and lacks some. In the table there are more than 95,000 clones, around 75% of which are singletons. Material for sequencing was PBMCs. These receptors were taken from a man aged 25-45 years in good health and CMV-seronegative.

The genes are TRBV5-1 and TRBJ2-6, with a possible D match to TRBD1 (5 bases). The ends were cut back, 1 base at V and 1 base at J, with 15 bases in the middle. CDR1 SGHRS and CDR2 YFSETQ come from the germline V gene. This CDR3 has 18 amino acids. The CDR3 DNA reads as TGCGCCAGCAGCTTGAGGCCCAGGGAAGGTTCTGGGGCCAACGTCCTGACTTTC. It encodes CASSLRPREGSGANVLTF.

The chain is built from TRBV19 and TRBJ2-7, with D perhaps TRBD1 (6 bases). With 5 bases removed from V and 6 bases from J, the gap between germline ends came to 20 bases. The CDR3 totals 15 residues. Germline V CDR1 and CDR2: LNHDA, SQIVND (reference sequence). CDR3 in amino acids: CASSVFARGGSEQYF. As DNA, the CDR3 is TGTGCCAGTAGTGTTTTTGCCAGGGGTGGTTCCGAGCAGTACTTC.

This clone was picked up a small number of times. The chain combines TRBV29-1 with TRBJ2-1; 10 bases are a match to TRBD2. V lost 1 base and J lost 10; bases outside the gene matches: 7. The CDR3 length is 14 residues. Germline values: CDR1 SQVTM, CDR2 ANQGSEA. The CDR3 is CSVEGPAGGLEQFF. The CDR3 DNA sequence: TGCAGCGTTGAAGGTCCAGCGGGAGGGCTAGAGCAGTTCTTC.

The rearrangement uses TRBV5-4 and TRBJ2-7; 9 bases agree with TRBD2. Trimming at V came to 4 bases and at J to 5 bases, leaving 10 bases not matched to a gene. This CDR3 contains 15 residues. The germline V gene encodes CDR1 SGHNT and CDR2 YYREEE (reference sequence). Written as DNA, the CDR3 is TGTGCCAGCAGCACCGGGACTAGCCCCGCCGACGAGCAGTACTTC. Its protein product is CASSTGTSPADEQYF.

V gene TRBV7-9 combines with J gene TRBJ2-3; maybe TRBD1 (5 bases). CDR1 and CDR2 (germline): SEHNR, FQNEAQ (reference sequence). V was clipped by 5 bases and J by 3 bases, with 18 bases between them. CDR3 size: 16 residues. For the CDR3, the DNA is TGTGCCAGCAGCCCTTATGTGGGGCTTTTGACAGATACGCAGTATTTT. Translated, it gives CASSPYVGLLTDTQYF.

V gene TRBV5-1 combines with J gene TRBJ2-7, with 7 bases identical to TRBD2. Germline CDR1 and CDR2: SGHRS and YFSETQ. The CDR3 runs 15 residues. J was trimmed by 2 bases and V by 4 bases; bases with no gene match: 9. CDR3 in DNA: TGCGCCAGCAGCCTACCTTCTAGCGGAACCTACGAGCAGTACTTC. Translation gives CASSLPSSGTYEQYF. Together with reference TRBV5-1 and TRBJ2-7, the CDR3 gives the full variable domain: KAGVTQTPRYLIKTRGQQVTLSCSPISGHRSVSWYQQTPGQGLQFLFEYFSETQRNKGNFPGRFSGRQFSNSRSEMNVSTLELGDSALYLCASSLPSSGTYEQYFGPGTRLTVT.

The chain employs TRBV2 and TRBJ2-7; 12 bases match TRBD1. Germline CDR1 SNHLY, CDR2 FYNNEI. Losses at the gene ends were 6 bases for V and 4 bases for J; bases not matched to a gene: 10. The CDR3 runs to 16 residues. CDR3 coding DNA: TGTGCCAGCAGGGCCCCCGGGACAGGGGGCTTGTACGAGCAGTACTTC. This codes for CASRAPGTGGLYEQYF.

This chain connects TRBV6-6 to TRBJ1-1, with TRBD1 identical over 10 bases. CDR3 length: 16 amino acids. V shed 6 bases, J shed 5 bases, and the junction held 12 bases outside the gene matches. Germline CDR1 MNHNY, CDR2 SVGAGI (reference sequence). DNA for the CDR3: TGTGCCAGCAGCTCCGGGACAGGGGTTTCGGGGACTGAAGCTTTCTTT. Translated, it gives CASSSGTGVSGTEAFF.